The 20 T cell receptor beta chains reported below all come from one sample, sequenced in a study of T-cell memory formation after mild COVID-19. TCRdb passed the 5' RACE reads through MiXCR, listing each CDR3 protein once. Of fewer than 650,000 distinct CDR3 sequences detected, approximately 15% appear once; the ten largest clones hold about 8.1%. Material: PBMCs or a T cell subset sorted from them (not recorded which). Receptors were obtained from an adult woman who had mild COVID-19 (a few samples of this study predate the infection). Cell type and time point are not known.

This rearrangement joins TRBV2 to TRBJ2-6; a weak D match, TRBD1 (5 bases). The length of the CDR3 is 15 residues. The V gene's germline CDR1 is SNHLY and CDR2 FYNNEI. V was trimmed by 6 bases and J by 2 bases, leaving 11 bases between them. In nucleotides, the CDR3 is TGTGCCAGCAGAGCACAGGATGCTGGGGCCAACGTCCTGACTTTC. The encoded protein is CASRAQDAGANVLTF.

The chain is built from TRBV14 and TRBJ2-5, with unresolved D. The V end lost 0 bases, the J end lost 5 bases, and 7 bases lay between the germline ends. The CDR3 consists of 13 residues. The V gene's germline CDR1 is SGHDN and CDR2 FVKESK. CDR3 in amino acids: CASSQEVVETQYF. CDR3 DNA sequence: TGTGCCAGCAGCCAAGAAGTAGTGGAGACCCAGTACTTC.

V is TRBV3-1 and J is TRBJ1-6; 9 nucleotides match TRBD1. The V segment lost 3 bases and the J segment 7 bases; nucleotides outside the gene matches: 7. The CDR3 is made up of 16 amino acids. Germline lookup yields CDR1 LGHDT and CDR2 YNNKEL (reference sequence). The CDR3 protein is CASSHAGTGYNSPLHF. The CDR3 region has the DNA TGTGCCAGCAGCCATGCCGGGACAGGGTACAATTCACCCCTCCACTTT.

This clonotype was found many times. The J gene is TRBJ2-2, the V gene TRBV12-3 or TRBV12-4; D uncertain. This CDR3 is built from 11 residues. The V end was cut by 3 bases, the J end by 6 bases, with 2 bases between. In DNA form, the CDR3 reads TGTGCCAGCAGTTTTGCCGGGGAGCTGTTTTTT. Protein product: CASSFAGELFF.

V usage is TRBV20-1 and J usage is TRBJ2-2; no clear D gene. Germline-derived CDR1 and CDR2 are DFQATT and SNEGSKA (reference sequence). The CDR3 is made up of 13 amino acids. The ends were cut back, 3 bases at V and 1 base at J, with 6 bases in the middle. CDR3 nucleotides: TGCAGTGCTAGGGCCGTGAACACCGGGGAGCTGTTTTTT. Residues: CSARAVNTGELFF.

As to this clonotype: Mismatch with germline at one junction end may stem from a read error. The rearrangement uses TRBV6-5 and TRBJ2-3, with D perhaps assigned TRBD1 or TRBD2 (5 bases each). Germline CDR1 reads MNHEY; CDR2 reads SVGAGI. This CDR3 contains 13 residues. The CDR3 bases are TGTGCCAGCAGTTACTCCAGAGGGGATACGAAGTATTTT. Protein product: CASSYSRGDTKYF.

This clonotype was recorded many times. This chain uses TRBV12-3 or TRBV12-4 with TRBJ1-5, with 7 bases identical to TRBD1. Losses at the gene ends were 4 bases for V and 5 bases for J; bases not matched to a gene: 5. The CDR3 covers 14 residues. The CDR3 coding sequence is TGTGCCAGCAGTTGGGGGACAGCTTATCAGCCCCAGCATTTT. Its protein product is CASSWGTAYQPQHF.

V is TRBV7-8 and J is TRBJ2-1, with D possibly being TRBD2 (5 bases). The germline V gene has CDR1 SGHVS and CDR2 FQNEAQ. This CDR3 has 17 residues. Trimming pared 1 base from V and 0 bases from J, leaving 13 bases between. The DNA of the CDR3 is TGTGCCAGCAGCTTAGAGGCGCGGGTCCTCTCCTACAATGAGCAGTTCTTC. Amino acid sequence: CASSLEARVLSYNEQFF.

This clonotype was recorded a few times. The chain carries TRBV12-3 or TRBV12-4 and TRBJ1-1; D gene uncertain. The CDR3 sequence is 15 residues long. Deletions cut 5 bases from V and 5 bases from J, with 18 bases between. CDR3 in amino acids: CASSPPPGRGTEAFF. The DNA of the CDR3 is TGTGCCAGCAGTCCCCCCCCGGGGAGAGGTACTGAAGCTTTCTTT.

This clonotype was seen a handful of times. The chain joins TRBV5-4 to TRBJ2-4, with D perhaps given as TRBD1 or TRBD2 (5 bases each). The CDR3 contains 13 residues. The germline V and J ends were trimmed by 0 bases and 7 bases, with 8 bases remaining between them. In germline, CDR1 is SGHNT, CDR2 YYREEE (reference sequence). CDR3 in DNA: TGTGCCAGCAGCTTGGAGTGGGGGAACATTCAGTACTTC. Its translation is CASSLEWGNIQYF.

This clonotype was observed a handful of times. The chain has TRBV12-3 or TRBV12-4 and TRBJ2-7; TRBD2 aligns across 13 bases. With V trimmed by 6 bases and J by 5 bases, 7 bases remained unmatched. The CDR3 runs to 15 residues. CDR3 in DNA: TGTGCCAGCAGCTCAAGGGGACTAGCGGGGAACGAGCAGTACTTC. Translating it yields CASSSRGLAGNEQYF.

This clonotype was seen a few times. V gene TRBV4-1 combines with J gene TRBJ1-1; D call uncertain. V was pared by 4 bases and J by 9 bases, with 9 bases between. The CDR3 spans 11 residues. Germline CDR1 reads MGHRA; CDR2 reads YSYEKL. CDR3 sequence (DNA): TGCGCCAGCAGCCGGGGTCCCCAAGCTTTCTTT. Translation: CASSRGPQAFF.

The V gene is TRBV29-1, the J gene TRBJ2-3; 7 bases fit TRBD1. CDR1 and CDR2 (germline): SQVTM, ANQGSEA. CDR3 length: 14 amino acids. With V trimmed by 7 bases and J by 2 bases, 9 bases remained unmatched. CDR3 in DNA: TGCAGCGGACAGGGTTCAGACTACACAGATACGCAGTATTTT. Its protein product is CSGQGSDYTDTQYF.

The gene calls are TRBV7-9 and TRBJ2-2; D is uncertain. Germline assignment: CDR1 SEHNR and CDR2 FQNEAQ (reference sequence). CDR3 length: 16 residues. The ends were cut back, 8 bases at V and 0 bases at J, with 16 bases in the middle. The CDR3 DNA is TGTGCCAGCCCCTCCAAAGAGTCCCCGAACACCGGGGAGCTGTTTTTT. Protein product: CASPSKESPNTGELFF. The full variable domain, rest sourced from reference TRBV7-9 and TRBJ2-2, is DTGVSQNPRHKITKRGQNVTFRCDPISEHNRLYWYRQTLGQGPEFLTYFQNEAQLEKSRLLSDRFSAERPKGSFSTLEIQRTEQGDSAMYLCASPSKESPNTGELFFGEGSRLTVL.

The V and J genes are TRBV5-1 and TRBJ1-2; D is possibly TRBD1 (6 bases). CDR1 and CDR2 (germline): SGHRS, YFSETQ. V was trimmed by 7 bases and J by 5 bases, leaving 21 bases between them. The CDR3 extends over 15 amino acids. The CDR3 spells CASGSPQGAGYGYTF. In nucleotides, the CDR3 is TGCGCCAGCGGGTCTCCACAGGGCGCCGGGTATGGCTACACCTTC.

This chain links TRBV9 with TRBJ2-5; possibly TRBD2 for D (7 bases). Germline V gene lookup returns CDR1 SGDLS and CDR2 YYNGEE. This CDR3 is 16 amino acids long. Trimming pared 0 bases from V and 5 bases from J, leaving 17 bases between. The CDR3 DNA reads TGTGCCAGCAGCGTAGATGGGGGGGGGCGATGGGAGACCCAGTACTTC. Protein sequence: CASSVDGGGRWETQYF.

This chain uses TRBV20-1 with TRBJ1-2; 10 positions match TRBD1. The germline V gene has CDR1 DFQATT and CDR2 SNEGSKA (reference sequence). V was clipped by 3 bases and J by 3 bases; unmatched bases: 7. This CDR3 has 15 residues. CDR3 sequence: CSARADRGDYYGYTF. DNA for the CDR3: TGCAGTGCTAGGGCGGACAGGGGGGATTACTATGGCTACACCTTC.

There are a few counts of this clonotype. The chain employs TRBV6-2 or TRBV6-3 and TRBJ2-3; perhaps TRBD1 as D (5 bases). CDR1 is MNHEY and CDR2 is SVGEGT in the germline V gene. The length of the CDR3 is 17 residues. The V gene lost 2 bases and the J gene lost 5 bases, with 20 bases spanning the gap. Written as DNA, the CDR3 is TGTGCCAGCAGTTACGAAGCCCGCGCAGGGTCAAGAGATACGCAGTATTTT. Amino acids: CASSYEARAGSRDTQYF.

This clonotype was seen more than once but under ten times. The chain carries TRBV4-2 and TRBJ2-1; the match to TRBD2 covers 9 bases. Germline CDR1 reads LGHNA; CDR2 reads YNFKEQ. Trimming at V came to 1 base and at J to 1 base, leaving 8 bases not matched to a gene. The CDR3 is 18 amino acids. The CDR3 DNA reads TGTGCCAGCAGCCAAGCCTATGCAGCGGGGGGATCCTACAATGAGCAGTTCTTC. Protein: CASSQAYAAGGSYNEQFF.

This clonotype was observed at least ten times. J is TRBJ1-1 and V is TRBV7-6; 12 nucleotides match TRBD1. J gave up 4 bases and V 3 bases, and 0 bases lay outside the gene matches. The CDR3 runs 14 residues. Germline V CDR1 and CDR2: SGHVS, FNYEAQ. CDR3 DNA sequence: TGTGCCAGCAGCTTGGGACAGGGGGCCACTGAAGCTTTCTTT. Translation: CASSLGQGATEAFF.